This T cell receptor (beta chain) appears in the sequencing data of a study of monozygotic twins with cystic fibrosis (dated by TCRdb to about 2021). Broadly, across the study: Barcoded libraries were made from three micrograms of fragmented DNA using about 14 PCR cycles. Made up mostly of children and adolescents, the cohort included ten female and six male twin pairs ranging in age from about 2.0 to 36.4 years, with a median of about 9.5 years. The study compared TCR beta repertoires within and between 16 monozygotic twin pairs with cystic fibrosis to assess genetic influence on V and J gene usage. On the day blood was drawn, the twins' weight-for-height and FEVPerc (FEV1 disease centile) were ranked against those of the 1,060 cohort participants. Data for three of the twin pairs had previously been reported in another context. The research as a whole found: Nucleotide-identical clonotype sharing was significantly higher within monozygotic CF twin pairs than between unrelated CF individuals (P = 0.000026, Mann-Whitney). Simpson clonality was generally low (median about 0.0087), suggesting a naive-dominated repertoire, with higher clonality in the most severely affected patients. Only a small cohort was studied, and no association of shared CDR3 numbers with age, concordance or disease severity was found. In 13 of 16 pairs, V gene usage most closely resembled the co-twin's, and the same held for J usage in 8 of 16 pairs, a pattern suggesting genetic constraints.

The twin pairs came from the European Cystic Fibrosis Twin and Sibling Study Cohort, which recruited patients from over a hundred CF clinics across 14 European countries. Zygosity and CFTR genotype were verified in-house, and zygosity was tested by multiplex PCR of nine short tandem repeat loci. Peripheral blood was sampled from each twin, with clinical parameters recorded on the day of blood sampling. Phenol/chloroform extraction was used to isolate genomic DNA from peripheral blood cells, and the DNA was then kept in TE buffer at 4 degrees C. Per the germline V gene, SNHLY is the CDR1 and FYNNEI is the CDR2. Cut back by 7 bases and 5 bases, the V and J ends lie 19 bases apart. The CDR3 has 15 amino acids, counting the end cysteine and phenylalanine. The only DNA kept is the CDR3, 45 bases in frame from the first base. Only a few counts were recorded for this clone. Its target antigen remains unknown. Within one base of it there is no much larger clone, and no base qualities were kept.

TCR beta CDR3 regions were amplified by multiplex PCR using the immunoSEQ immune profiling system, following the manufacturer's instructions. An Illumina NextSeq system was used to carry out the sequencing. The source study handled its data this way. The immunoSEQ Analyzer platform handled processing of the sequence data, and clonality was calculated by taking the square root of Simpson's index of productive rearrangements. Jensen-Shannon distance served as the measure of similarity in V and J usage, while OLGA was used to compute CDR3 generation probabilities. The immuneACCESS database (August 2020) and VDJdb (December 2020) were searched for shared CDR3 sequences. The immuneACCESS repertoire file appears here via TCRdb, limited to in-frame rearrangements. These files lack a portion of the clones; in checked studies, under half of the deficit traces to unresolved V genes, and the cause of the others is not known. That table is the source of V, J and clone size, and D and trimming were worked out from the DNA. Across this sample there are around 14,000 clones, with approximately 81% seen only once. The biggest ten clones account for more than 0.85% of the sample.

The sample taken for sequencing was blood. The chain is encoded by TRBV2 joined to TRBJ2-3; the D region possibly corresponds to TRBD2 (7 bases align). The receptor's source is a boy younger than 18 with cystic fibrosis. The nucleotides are TGTGCCAGCACCCGGCTCGGGGAGGGGGAAGATACGCAGTATTTT. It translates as CASTRLGEGEDTQYF.